This T cell receptor beta chain was sequenced for a study of T cell repertoires in cytomegalovirus infection. CDR1 and CDR2 (germline): SQVTM, ANQGSEA. The CDR3 contains 12 residues. In the case of this clonotype: The antigen is not known. The junction differs from germline at one of its ends, possibly a read error.

MiXCR, run by TCRdb on the reads, gives a single entry per CDR3 protein. The sample has approximately 910,000 distinct CDR3 sequences, roughly 30% seen once. The origin of this receptor is a human donor in good health (CMV status not recorded). Some clones in this sample may be carry-over from other donors' samples. This specimen was cultured CD8+ T cells from PBMCs, taken from culture after CMV antigen stimulation. The gene calls are TRBV29-1 and TRBJ1-2; D uncertain. The CDR3: CSVGTEEVGYTF. The DNA for the CDR3 is TGCAGCGTTGGTACAGAGGAGGTAGGCTATACCTTC.